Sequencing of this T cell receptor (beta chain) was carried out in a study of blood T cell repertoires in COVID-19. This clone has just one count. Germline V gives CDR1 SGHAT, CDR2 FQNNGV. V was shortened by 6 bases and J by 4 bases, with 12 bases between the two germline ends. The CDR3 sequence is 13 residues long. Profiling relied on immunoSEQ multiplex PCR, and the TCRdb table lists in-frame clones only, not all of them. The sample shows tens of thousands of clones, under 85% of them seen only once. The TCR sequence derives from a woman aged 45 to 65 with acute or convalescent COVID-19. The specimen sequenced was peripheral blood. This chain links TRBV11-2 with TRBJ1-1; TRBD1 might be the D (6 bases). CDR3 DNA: TGTGCCAGCAGGCAGGGGATTGGCACTGAAGCTTTCTTT. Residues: CASRQGIGTEAFF.